The clone carrying this T cell receptor beta chain was found once. The assay was immunoSEQ multiplex PCR, and TCRdb's table has in-frame clones only and misses some. The table lists around 450,000 clones, around 90% of them singletons. Participant age was roughly 18 to 95 years, and participants resided in roughly 25 US areas. The sample comes from a study of blood T cell repertoires in COVID-19. About the study: The study drew acute and convalescent COVID-19 samples from the United States, Italy and Spain.

This clonotype was obtained from a young woman who had recovered from COVID-19. Specimen: PBMCs or T cells enriched from blood (not recorded which).

As DNA, the CDR3 is TGTGCCAGCAGGGATGGAGGCGAGCAGTACTTC. Translating gives CASRDGGEQYF. V gene TRBV6-5 combines with J gene TRBJ2-7; D may be TRBD2 (5 bases). The V and J ends lost 6 bases and 6 bases respectively, with 9 bases between them. Germline CDR1 MNHEY, CDR2 SVGAGI. This CDR3 region has 11 residues.